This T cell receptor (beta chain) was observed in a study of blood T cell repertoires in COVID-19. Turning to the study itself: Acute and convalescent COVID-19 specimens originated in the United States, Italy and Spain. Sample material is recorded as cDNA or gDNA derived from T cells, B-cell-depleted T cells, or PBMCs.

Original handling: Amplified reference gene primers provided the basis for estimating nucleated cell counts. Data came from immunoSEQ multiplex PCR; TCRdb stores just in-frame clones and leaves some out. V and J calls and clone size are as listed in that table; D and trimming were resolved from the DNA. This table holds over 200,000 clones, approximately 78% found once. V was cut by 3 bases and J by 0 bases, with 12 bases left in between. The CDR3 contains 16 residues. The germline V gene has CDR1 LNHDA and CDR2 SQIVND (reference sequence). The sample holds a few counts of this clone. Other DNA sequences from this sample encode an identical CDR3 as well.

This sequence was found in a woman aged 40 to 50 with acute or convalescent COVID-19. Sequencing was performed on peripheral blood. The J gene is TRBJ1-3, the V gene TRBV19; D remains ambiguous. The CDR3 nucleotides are TGTGCCAGTAGTATGGGCCGGGATTCCTCTGGAAACACCATATATTTT. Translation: CASSMGRDSSGNTIYF.